This TCR beta chain was profiled in a study of T cells in Graves' hyperthyroidism and ophthalmopathy (dated by TCRdb to the late 2010s). As for the study more broadly: TCR V-J signatures able to tell the groups apart were searched for in a discovery cohort of 90 to 100 patients, of whom 40 to 45 had Graves' ophthalmopathy and more than 55 had stable Graves' hyperthyroidism. Prospective prediction of ophthalmopathy was tested in an independent validation cohort consisting of some 20 hyperthyroidism patients and around 16 patients who later progressed to ophthalmopathy. The approximately 100 discovery patients were divided at random into training and test sets in a 7:3 ratio. Thyroid tissue and blood T-cell repertoires from over 5 Graves' hyperthyroidism patients were also compared in the study. After blood sampling, hyperthyroidism patients were treated with methimazole at a starting dose of 30 mg daily, and ophthalmopathy patients were treated with high-dose intravenous methylprednisolone. The paper describes TCR Vbeta CDR3 sequencing of more than 120 peripheral blood samples, made up of around 41 ophthalmopathy patients, roughly 75 hyperthyroidism patients and some 17 progressor patients.

Stable Graves' hyperthyroidism was defined as the absence of progression to ophthalmopathy over 18 months of follow-up. Hyperthyroidism patients were newly diagnosed, had a disease duration of under 2 months, and were aged 18 to 65 years. Patients with uncontrolled infections, other autoimmune diseases, pregnancy or lactation were excluded. Diagnoses were based on clinical symptoms, serum thyroxine and TRAb, thyroid ultrasound and orbital computed tomography. Trizol reagent was used to extract total RNA, and RNA quality was then checked on an Agilent 2100 Bioanalyzer. V is trimmed back by 6 bases and J by 7 bases, and the junction contains 11 bases that no gene match accounts for. The germline V gene (reference sequence) gives CDR1 as DFQATT and CDR2 as SNEGSKA. The CDR3 starts with the cysteine, ends with the phenylalanine, and has 14 residues. Here the CDR3 DNA is all that survives: 42 bases in frame from base 1.

Amplification of TCR beta CDR3 regions was carried out from RNA transcripts. The first round of RT-PCR for the TCR CDR3 was performed with the HTBI primer set and the Qiagen OneStep RT-PCR kit. The libraries were constructed in a second round of multiplex PCR and then size-selected and purified. Paired-end sequencing of the libraries was performed with 100 bp reads on an Illumina HiSeq2000. For the original study's pipeline: Raw data were processed with SOAPnuke, discarding reads with adapters, uncalled bases, mean Phred below 15, or no exact constant-primer or identifier match. COPE v1.2.5 was used to merge high-quality paired reads, and clonotypes were defined as unique nucleotide sequences. Clonotypes were aligned to IMGT TRBV, TRBD and TRBJ reference segments using MiTCR v1.1. The analysis included only V-J combinations with a frequency above 0.0001, which together covered 99% to 99.2% of the repertoires. A TCS score was defined as the ratio of F50 (clonal expansion) to E x V (chaos), with BLOSUM62-based TCRdist applied between CDR3 peptides within each V-J. Welch's t-statistics and random forest reduced 450 to 600 V-J features to 13, which were used in a naive Bayes classifier (R e1071). The Morisita-Horn index was used to measure how similar the thyroid and blood repertoires were. TCRdb reprocessing: public reads trimmed at Q25 with fastp, clones called with MiXCR, in-frame beta chains kept. Rows merge per CDR3 protein into single entries with the most common DNA and genes. TCRdb's processing, not the authors', yielded these V and J calls. The sample table lists 530,000 or so distinct CDR3 sequences, approximately 44% of them with a count of one. The ten largest clonotypes hold approximately 7.5% of the sample.

Findings and caveats that apply to the study as a whole: A model built on a 13 V-J signature distinguished ophthalmopathy from stable hyperthyroidism, reaching around 87% sensitivity and 81.08% specificity in cross-validation and 80%/75% in testing. In validation, the model predicted progression to ophthalmopathy a median of about 6.5 months before onset, with approximately 68% sensitivity and roughly 73% specificity. Sample size was not statistically predetermined, and investigators were not blinded to group allocation. Blood samples also contained most of the expanded thyroid clonotypes (frequency above 0.001), which suggests that blood repertoires may reflect thyroid immune responses.

Of note for this clonotype: The antigen it recognizes is unknown. Per-nucleotide qualities are absent, and no much larger clonotype sits a single base away.

The sequence was collected from a woman under 30 with Graves' hyperthyroidism. The rearranged segments are TRBV20-1 and TRBJ2-7; TRBD2 matches 11 bases in the middle. Input material: peripheral blood or thyroid tissue (not recorded which). The CDR3 protein is CSAPSGRSYNEQYF. At the DNA level, the sequence is TGCAGTGCCCCTAGCGGGAGGTCCTACAATGAGCAGTACTTC.